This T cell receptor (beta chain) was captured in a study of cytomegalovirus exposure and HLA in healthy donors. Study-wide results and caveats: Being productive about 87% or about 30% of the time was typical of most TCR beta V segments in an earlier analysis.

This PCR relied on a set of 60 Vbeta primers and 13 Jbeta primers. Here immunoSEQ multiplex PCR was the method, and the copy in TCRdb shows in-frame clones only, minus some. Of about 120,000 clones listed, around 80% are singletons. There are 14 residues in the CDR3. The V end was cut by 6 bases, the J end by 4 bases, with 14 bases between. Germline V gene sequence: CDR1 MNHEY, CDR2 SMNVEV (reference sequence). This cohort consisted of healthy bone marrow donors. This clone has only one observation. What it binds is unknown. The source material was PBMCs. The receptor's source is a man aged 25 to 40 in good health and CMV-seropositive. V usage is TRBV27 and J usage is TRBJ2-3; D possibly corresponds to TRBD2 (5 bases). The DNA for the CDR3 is TGTGCCAGCAGCCTAGCATTGGTGCCAGATACGCAGTATTTT. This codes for CASSLALVPDTQYF.